Sequencing of this T cell receptor beta chain was carried out in a study of shared clonotypes between healthy human individuals. Study summary: Each donor's CD8 memory used one plate, CD8 naive two, each CD4 subset three.

Points on this clone: Its cognate antigen is unknown.

Naive CD4+ cells were CD45RA-selected; the remaining cells were memory. Losses at the gene ends were 2 bases for V and 2 bases for J; bases not matched to a gene: 7. This CDR3 contains 16 residues. CDR1 and CDR2 from the germline V gene are LNHNV and YYDKDF (reference sequence). Study-level points and caveats: Naive subsets, compared against memory subsets, generally had larger estimated richness values.

Sequencing was performed with immunoSEQ multiplex PCR; in TCRdb, only in-frame clones are kept and a portion is missing. The sample includes roughly 2.5 million clones, 85% to 95% of them seen just once. This TCR was sampled from a man between 18 and 35 years old in good health. The rearrangement joins TRBV15 to TRBJ2-5; 8 nucleotides align to TRBD2. Input material: naive CD4+ T cells sorted from blood. The subset: CD45RA+ positively selected. The CDR3 protein is CATSRLGGANQETQYF. The DNA for the CDR3 is TGTGCCACCAGCAGACTCGGGGGGGCAAATCAAGAGACCCAGTACTTC.